The next 10 T cell receptor beta chains were all read from a single sample in a study of naive and memory T cell subsets. An equimolar mix of two oligonucleotides served as the beta constant-region primer for TRBC1 and TRBC2. TCRdb independently ran MiXCR on the UMI-ligation and nested PCR reads; one entry per CDR3 protein. Of tens of thousands of distinct CDR3 sequences in the sample, over 7% are singletons; the top ten hold around 1.7%. The sequencing sample was made of central memory CD4+ T cells from blood. These receptors were collected from a human donor in good health.

On this clonotype: Likely a read error: the CDR3 ends without its conserved phenylalanine or tryptophan. The chain combines TRBV12-3 or TRBV12-4 with TRBJ2-4; the D gene is possibly TRBD1 (6 bases). This CDR3 contains 16 residues. V lost 3 bases to trimming and J lost 3 bases, with 15 bases between them. The CDR3 here is CASSFQGNSGKNIQYL. The CDR3 bases are TGTGCCAGCAGTTTCCAGGGGAACTCGGGCAAAAACATTCAGTACTTA.

This clonotype was seen a few times. This chain joins TRBV12-3 or TRBV12-4 and TRBJ2-5; D perhaps matches TRBD1 (7 bases). V dropped 4 bases and J dropped 6 bases, with 15 bases sitting between them. This CDR3 has 14 amino acids. CDR3 nucleotides: TGTGCCAGCAGTTACGGAGGGGGCTTGAAGACCCAGTACTTC. This gives the protein CASSYGGGLKTQYF.

This clonotype occurred many times. CDR3 region: CASSQTPPGTGSPLHF. The DNA of the CDR3 is TGTGCCAGCAGCCAGACCCCCCCCGGAACAGGTTCACCCCTCCACTTT. The V gene is TRBV3-1, the J gene TRBJ1-6, with D possibly TRBD1 on 5 matching bases. V was clipped by 3 bases and J by 9 bases, with 18 bases between them. Germline assignment: CDR1 LGHDT and CDR2 YNNKEL (reference sequence). The CDR3 length is 16 residues.

This clonotype occurred many times. The chain recombines TRBV6-2 or TRBV6-3 with TRBJ2-1; D is possibly TRBD2 (6 bases). Germline CDR1 and CDR2: MNHEY and SVGEGT. The CDR3 consists of 15 residues. V dropped 2 bases and J dropped 5 bases, with 13 bases sitting between them. CDR3 residues: CASSYPRTNNNEQFF. In nucleotides, the CDR3 is TGTGCCAGCAGTTACCCCAGGACTAATAACAATGAGCAGTTCTTC.

This clonotype has a count of ten or more. V and J are TRBV4-1 and TRBJ2-2, with D tentatively TRBD2 (6 bases). The CDR3 is 15 amino acids. V lost 2 bases to trimming and J lost 7 bases, with 14 bases between them. Germline lookup yields CDR1 MGHRA and CDR2 YSYEKL. The CDR3 region has the DNA TGCGCCAGCAGCCAACAGAGACTAGTCGTCGGGGAGCTGTTTTTT. This encodes CASSQQRLVVGELFF.

This clonotype was counted a few times. The rearrangement joins TRBV6-5 to TRBJ1-4; D unresolved. V lost 5 bases and J lost 0, with 10 bases in between. The CDR3 loop spans 15 amino acids. Germline values: CDR1 MNHEY, CDR2 SVGAGI. The CDR3 region is CASSQNQATNEKLFF. The CDR3 DNA follows: TGTGCCAGCAGTCAAAATCAGGCAACTAATGAAAAACTGTTTTTT.

In this sample, this clonotype turned up many times. This chain's CDR3 is CASKAPGTVTYEQYF. As DNA, the CDR3 is TGCGCCAGCAAGGCACCCGGGACGGTAACCTACGAGCAGTACTTC. The V and J genes are TRBV5-1 and TRBJ2-7, with D perhaps being TRBD1 or TRBD2 (5 bases each). Trimming pared 6 bases from V and 2 bases from J, leaving 18 bases between. Germline-derived CDR1 and CDR2 are SGHRS and YFSETQ. The CDR3 consists of 15 residues.

The rearrangement joins TRBV11-1 to TRBJ2-1, with 16 bases lining up with TRBD2. The V and J ends lost 5 bases and 7 bases, in that order; junction bases with no gene match: 5. CDR3 length: 16 residues. CDR1 is SGHAT, CDR2 FQDESV, per germline (reference sequence). CDR3 protein: CASSPPGLAGGNEQFF. The CDR3, as DNA: TGTGCCAGCAGCCCGCCGGGACTAGCGGGAGGGAATGAGCAGTTCTTC.

This clonotype has only a few counts. The chain links TRBV6-2 or TRBV6-3 to TRBJ2-1; D remains ambiguous. CDR1 is MNHEY, CDR2 SVGEGT, per germline. V was clipped by 7 bases and J by 4 bases, with 11 bases between them. This CDR3 contains 13 residues. The CDR3 here is CASTNRGYNEQFF. Written as DNA, the CDR3 is TGTGCCAGCACAAACAGAGGATACAATGAGCAGTTCTTC.

The sample holds many counts of this clonotype. The chain combines TRBV6-2 or TRBV6-3 with TRBJ1-2, with TRBD1 identical over 7 bases. Germline V lookup: CDR1 MNHEY, CDR2 SVGEGT. The length of the CDR3 is 14 residues. J lost 4 bases, V lost 6 bases, and 8 bases had no gene match. CDR3 in amino acids: CASRGDRDTYGYTF. CDR3 DNA: TGTGCCAGCAGGGGAGACAGGGACACCTATGGCTACACCTTC.